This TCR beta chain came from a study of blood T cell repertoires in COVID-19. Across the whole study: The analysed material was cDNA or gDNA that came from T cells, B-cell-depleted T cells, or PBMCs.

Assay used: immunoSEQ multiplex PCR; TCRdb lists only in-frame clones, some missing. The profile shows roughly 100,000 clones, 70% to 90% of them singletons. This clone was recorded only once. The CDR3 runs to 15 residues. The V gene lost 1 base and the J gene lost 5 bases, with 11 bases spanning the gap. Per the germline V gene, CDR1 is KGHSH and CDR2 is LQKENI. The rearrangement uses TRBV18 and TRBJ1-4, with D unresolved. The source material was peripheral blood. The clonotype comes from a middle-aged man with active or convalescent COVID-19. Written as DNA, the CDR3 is TGTGCCAGCTCACCACGTGGCACAGCAAATGAAAAACTGTTTTTT. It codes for CASSPRGTANEKLFF.